The 25 T cell receptor beta chains presented below share a single source sample, sequenced in a study of human T cells and chemical hapten exposure. TCRdb reprocessed the RACE reads via MiXCR and lists one record per CDR3 protein. The data contain under 110,000 distinct CDR3 sequences, 12% of them seen just once; the ten biggest clones take up about 1.6%. Time point defined: pre-sensitization, week 0. Treatment: therapeutic diphenylcyclopropenone sensitization with weekly scalp DPC. Sequenced here: whole blood, sampled in connection with sensitization to the hapten diphenylcyclopropenone (DPC). The receptors stem from a woman in her forties or fifties with alopecia areata. Some clones in this sample may be carry-over from other donors' samples.

There are many counts of this clonotype. V and J are TRBV18 and TRBJ1-6; D possibly corresponds to TRBD1 (5 bases). The CDR3 extends over 15 amino acids. With 2 bases removed from V and 6 bases from J, the gap between germline ends came to 11 bases. Germline V gene sequence: CDR1 KGHSH, CDR2 LQKENI. CDR3 in amino acids: CASSPFEDSNSPLHF. The CDR3 nucleotides are TGTGCCAGCTCACCATTCGAAGACAGTAATTCACCCCTCCACTTT.

V gene TRBV6-6 combines with J gene TRBJ2-7, with D maybe TRBD2 (6 bases). Trimming removed 5 bases from V and 2 bases from J, with 13 bases in between. CDR1 is MNHNY, CDR2 SVGAGI, per germline (reference sequence). The CDR3 sequence is 14 residues long. CDR3 sequence: CASSEQTGAYEQYF. The CDR3 DNA is TGTGCCAGCAGTGAACAGACGGGGGCCTACGAGCAGTACTTC.

In this sample, this clonotype turned up many times. The V gene is TRBV28, the J gene TRBJ2-6; tentative D call: TRBD1 (6 bases). V lost 10 bases, J lost 0 bases, and 13 bases lay in between. Germline V lookup: CDR1 MDHEN, CDR2 SYDVKM. The CDR3 has 15 residues. CDR3: CATNRADSGANVLTF. In nucleotides, the CDR3 is TGTGCCACAAACAGGGCAGACTCTGGGGCCAACGTCCTGACTTTC.

This clonotype was detected only a few times. In DNA form, the CDR3 reads TGTGCCAGCAGCCTAAATAGGGGCGGCACTGAAGCTTTCTTT. Its protein is CASSLNRGGTEAFF. This sequence joins TRBV12-3 or TRBV12-4 and TRBJ1-1, with D possibly being TRBD1 (5 bases). CDR3 length equals 14 residues. V lost 6 bases to trimming and J lost 4 bases, with 15 bases between them.

This CDR3 is CASSLGREPNSPLHF. The CDR3 nucleotides are TGCGCCAGCAGCTTGGGAAGGGAACCTAATTCACCCCTCCACTTT. V gene TRBV5-1 combines with J gene TRBJ1-6, with unresolved D. CDR1 is SGHRS and CDR2 is YFSETQ in the germline V gene. This CDR3 is 15 amino acids long. Trimming cost V 0 bases and J 6 bases, with 10 bases left between them.

V and J are TRBV5-1 and TRBJ2-1; 9 nucleotides match TRBD1. The germline CDR1 and CDR2 sequences are SGHRS and YFSETQ. CDR3 length: 17 residues. Trimming took 4 bases from V and 2 from J; bases not matched to a gene: 10. CDR3 DNA sequence: TGCGCCAGCAGCATAGGGACAGGGACGTTACCCTACAATGAGCAGTTCTTC. Translated, it gives CASSIGTGTLPYNEQFF. The full variable domain, rest sourced from reference TRBV5-1 and TRBJ2-1, is KAGVTQTPRYLIKTRGQQVTLSCSPISGHRSVSWYQQTPGQGLQFLFEYFSETQRNKGNFPGRFSGRQFSNSRSEMNVSTLELGDSALYLCASSIGTGTLPYNEQFFGPGTRLTVL.

J is TRBJ2-7 and V is TRBV7-9, with TRBD1 matching over 10 bases. CDR1 and CDR2 from the germline V gene are SEHNR and FQNEAQ (reference sequence). This CDR3 comprises 16 residues. V lost 1 base and J lost 7; bases outside the gene matches: 10. Here the CDR3 DNA reads TGTGCCAGCAGCTTAGGTCGAGGGACAGGGGCCAGGGAGCAGTACTTC. The encoded protein is CASSLGRGTGAREQYF.

The chain employs TRBV10-3 and TRBJ2-3, with unresolved D. V was trimmed by 0 bases and J by 9 bases, leaving 7 bases between them. The CDR3 covers 12 residues. Germline CDR1 reads ENHRY; CDR2 reads SYGVKD. The CDR3 DNA reads TGTGCCATCAGTGAGTCGGGTACGACGCAGTATTTT. Protein: CAISESGTTQYF.

J is TRBJ2-7 and V is TRBV7-2; 8 positions agree with TRBD2. This CDR3 contains 15 residues. Per the germline V gene, CDR1 is SGHTA and CDR2 is FQGNSA. J gave up 5 bases and V 4 bases, and 10 bases lay outside the gene matches. The DNA of the CDR3 is TGTGCCAGCAGCTCCCAGAGACTAGCGTCCCACGAGCAGTACTTC. Translated, it gives CASSSQRLASHEQYF.

This clonotype was seen at least ten times. This chain links TRBV12-3 or TRBV12-4 with TRBJ2-3; D is unresolved. V gave up 7 bases and J gave up 0 bases, with 5 bases separating them. CDR3 length: 12 amino acids. The CDR3 spells CASTASTDTQYF. The CDR3 DNA reads as TGTGCCAGCACCGCCAGCACAGATACGCAGTATTTT.

This clonotype came up many times. This rearrangement joins TRBV11-2 to TRBJ1-1; weak D call: TRBD1 (5 bases). CDR3 length equals 13 residues. CDR1 and CDR2 from the germline V gene are SGHAT and FQNNGV. Between the trimmed V and J ends, which lost 5 bases and 3 bases, there was a span of 10 bases. CDR3 in DNA: TGTGCCAGCAGCCCCAGGGAGGACACTGAAGCTTTCTTT. Translating it yields CASSPREDTEAFF.

This clonotype was seen more than once but under ten times. The V and J genes are TRBV6-2 or TRBV6-3 and TRBJ1-5; no clear D. This CDR3 spans 12 amino acids. Per germline, CDR1 MNHEY and CDR2 SVGEGT. V dropped 1 base and J dropped 9 bases, with 7 bases sitting between them. The CDR3 loop reads CASSYWKRPQHF. DNA for the CDR3: TGTGCCAGCAGTTACTGGAAGCGGCCCCAGCATTTT.

The rearrangement joins TRBV28 to TRBJ1-1; D not certain. The CDR3 spans 13 residues. V was trimmed by 1 base and J by 2 bases, leaving 5 bases between them. The germline V gene encodes CDR1 MDHEN and CDR2 SYDVKM. CDR3 nucleotides: TGTGCCAGCAGTTTATATTCTAACACTGAAGCTTTCTTT. Translation gives CASSLYSNTEAFF.

This clonotype was detected only a few times. The rearrangement uses TRBV18 and TRBJ2-1; weak D call: TRBD2 (5 bases). V gave up 3 bases and J gave up 0 bases, with 12 bases separating them. Germline V CDR1 and CDR2: KGHSH, LQKENI. CDR3 length: 16 residues. CDR3 nucleotides: TGTGCCAGCTCACCTTACCGGAGGACCTCCTACAATGAGCAGTTCTTC. This sequence encodes CASSPYRRTSYNEQFF.

This chain links TRBV28 with TRBJ1-2; D unclear. Looked up from germline, CDR1 is MDHEN and CDR2 is SYDVKM. V was clipped by 10 bases and J by 5 bases, with 20 bases between them. The CDR3 totals 14 residues. The CDR3 here is CAIQLTRMGYGYTF. CDR3 coding DNA: TGTGCCATCCAGCTGACCAGAATGGGATATGGCTACACCTTC.

The gene calls are TRBV9 and TRBJ1-5; possible D gene TRBD1, 5 bases. This CDR3 region has 14 residues. Trimming took 3 bases from V and 7 from J, leaving 14 bases between them. The germline CDR1 and CDR2 sequences are SGDLS and YYNGEE. The CDR3 DNA is TGTGCCAGCAGCGCCGAAGGGACCTACCAGCCCCAGCATTTT. This encodes CASSAEGTYQPQHF.

This clonotype was recorded a few times. The chain employs TRBV21-1 and TRBJ2-5; TRBD1, the table's D call, was not compared with the DNA. TRBV21-1 is reported as a pseudogene. This CDR3 region has 13 residues. The CDR3 is CASERSRDETQYF. CDR3 sequence (DNA): TGTGCCAGCGAGAGATCCAGGGATGAGACCCAGTACTTC.

This clonotype has just a few counts. The gene calls are TRBV3-1 and TRBJ1-6, with D perhaps matching TRBD1 (5 bases). V lost 1 base and J lost 0, with 10 bases in between. CDR1 is LGHDT and CDR2 is YNNKEL in the germline V gene (reference sequence). This CDR3 is built from 17 residues. In DNA form, the CDR3 reads TGTGCCAGCAGCCAAGTTGGCAGGGCCTCCTATAATTCACCCCTCCACTTT. Residues: CASSQVGRASYNSPLHF.

This clonotype was observed a handful of times. This sequence joins TRBV2 and TRBJ2-7; TRBD1 agrees at 9 bases. The CDR3 length is 14 residues. CDR1 and CDR2 from the germline V gene are SNHLY and FYNNEI. The V gene end was trimmed by 7 bases and the J gene end by 0 bases; junction bases not matched to a gene: 4. CDR3 bases: TGTGCCAGCAACCGGGACAGGGCCTCCTACGAGCAGTACTTC. Its translation: CASNRDRASYEQYF.

In this sample, this clonotype turned up many times. The chain joins TRBV6-1 to TRBJ1-1; D remains unclear. V lost 5 bases to trimming and J lost 3 bases, with 10 bases between them. Germline V CDR1 and CDR2: MNHNS, SASEGT. This CDR3 is built from 13 residues. CDR3 sequence reads: CASSRESHTEAFF. The DNA of the CDR3 is TGTGCCAGCAGTCGGGAATCACACACTGAAGCTTTCTTT.

On this clonotype itself: A single base separates this from a much larger clone, so it may be a read error. This chain joins TRBV4-1 and TRBJ2-7; tentatively, D is TRBD1 (5 bases). CDR3 length equals 16 residues. The germline V and J ends were trimmed by 4 bases and 3 bases, with 19 bases remaining between them. Germline CDR1 reads MGHRA; CDR2 reads YSYEKL. CDR3 sequence: CASSRSDSLGYYEQYF. DNA of the CDR3: TGCGCCAGCAGCCGGTCAGACAGTCTGGGCTACTACGAGCAGTACTTC.

This clonotype was counted only a few times. The genes are TRBV27 and TRBJ2-7; D ambiguous. This CDR3 spans 14 amino acids. Germline V CDR1 and CDR2: MNHEY, SMNVEV (reference sequence). Trimming took off 6 bases at V and 2 bases at J, with 14 bases between the two ends. The CDR3 DNA sequence: TGTGCCAGCAGCCTCACATGGGCCACCTACGAGCAGTACTTC. Protein sequence: CASSLTWATYEQYF.

A few counts support this clonotype. The CDR3 coding sequence is TGTGCCAGCAGCGTCAGGGGGGTCGTGAACACCGGGGAGCTGTTTTTT. It codes for CASSVRGVVNTGELFF. V and J are TRBV9 and TRBJ2-2; perhaps TRBD1 as D (7 bases). The germline gives CDR1 SGDLS, CDR2 YYNGEE. The V gene lost 2 bases and the J gene lost 1 base, with 12 bases spanning the gap. The CDR3 totals 16 residues.

The CDR3 DNA is TGTGCCAGCAGTTACTCGGGACAGCGGTCCTACAATGAGCAGTTCTTC. This encodes CASSYSGQRSYNEQFF. V is TRBV6-5 and J is TRBJ2-1; TRBD1 agrees at 7 bases. CDR1 and CDR2 (germline): MNHEY, SVGAGI. This CDR3 spans 16 amino acids. V lost 0 bases and J lost 1; bases outside the gene matches: 3.

This chain connects TRBV7-2 to TRBJ2-1, with D possibly TRBD1 on 6 matching bases. Looked up from germline, CDR1 is SGHTA and CDR2 is FQGNSA. The V end lost 1 base, the J end lost 2 bases, and 9 bases lay between the germline ends. The CDR3 is 15 amino acids. The CDR3: CASSLDRAAYNEQFF. The CDR3 DNA reads as TGTGCCAGCAGCTTAGACAGGGCGGCCTACAATGAGCAGTTCTTC. The whole variable domain, remainder taken from reference TRBV7-2 and TRBJ2-1, is GAGVSQSPSNKVTEKGKDVELRCDPISGHTALYWYRQSLGQGLEFLIYFQGNSAPDKSGLPSDRFSAERTGGSVSTLTIQRTQQEDSAVYLCASSLDRAAYNEQFFGPGTRLTVL.